This is a list of T cell receptor beta chains from one sample in a study of blood T cell repertoires in COVID-19. Assay used: immunoSEQ multiplex PCR; TCRdb lists only in-frame clones, some missing. The top ten hold about 0.83% of the sample, which has some 80,000 clones, 90% seen once. Material: peripheral blood. These receptors were collected from a woman of 80 years or more with acute or convalescent COVID-19. Each CDR3 is given with its conserved first and last residue. D genes are given only for firm matches. The size of a clone is reported for some rows only, either as once, few or many, or as a class for expanded clones.

J: TRBJ1-4; V: TRBV6-5; D: .; size: .; DNA: TGTGCCAGCAGTTACTCGAGACAGCCAACTAATGAAAAACTGTTTTTT; CDR3: CASSYSRQPTNEKLFF
J: TRBJ2-1; V: TRBV27; D: .; size: .; DNA: TGTGCCAGCAGTTCCGGGACATCAAATGAGCAGTTCTTC; CDR3: CASSSGTSNEQFF
J: TRBJ2-1; V: TRBV20-1; D: .; size: .; DNA: TGCAGTGCTAGTGAGACAGTGGATGAGCAGTTCTTC; CDR3: CSASETVDEQFF
J: TRBJ1-2; V: TRBV7-9; D: .; size: .; DNA: TGTGCCAGCAGCTTCCACGGAGATAACTATGGCTACACCTTC; CDR3: CASSFHGDNYGYTF
J: TRBJ2-5; V: TRBV7-9; D: .; size: .; DNA: TGTGCCAGCAGCCCCTACCAAGAGACCCAGTACTTC; CDR3: CASSPYQETQYF
J: TRBJ2-7; V: TRBV2; D: TRBD2; size: .; DNA: TGTGCCAGCAGTGAAGCTAGCGGGAGCACCTACGAGCAGTACTTC; CDR3: CASSEASGSTYEQYF
J: TRBJ1-2; V: TRBV10-3; D: .; size: .; DNA: TGTGCCATCAGTGAGGTCAGGTCGAGCTATGGCTACACCTTC; CDR3: CAISEVRSSYGYTF
J: TRBJ2-1; V: TRBV7-2; D: .; size: .; DNA: TGTGCCAGCAGCCCCCCCAGGCCCTTAAATGAGCAGTTCTTC; CDR3: CASSPPRPLNEQFF
J: TRBJ1-1; V: TRBV12-3/TRBV12-4; D: TRBD1; size: .; DNA: TGTGCCAGCAGCCCTGGACAGGGAGGGGGAGCTTTCTTT; CDR3: CASSPGQGGGAFF
J: TRBJ1-1; V: TRBV9; D: .; size: .; DNA: TGTGCCAGCAGCGGGCGGGACACTGAAGCTTTCTTT; CDR3: CASSGRDTEAFF
J: TRBJ1-2; V: TRBV19; D: .; size: .; DNA: TGTGCCAGTAGTCGAGCAGGGATTTACGGCTACACCTTC; CDR3: CASSRAGIYGYTF
J: TRBJ2-5; V: TRBV3-1/TRBV3-2; D: TRBD2; size: once; DNA: TGTGCCAGCACCCGGGGGAGGGGCGGGACCCAGTACTTC; CDR3: CASTRGRGGTQYF
J: TRBJ1-2; V: TRBV7-2; D: TRBD1; size: .; DNA: TGTGCCAGCAGCTTAGTTTTGGGACAGGGGGCTAAATATGGCTACACCTTC; CDR3: CASSLVLGQGAKYGYTF
J: TRBJ1-3; V: TRBV5-1; D: TRBD1; size: once; DNA: TGCGCCAGCACCACAGGGGGCGCGGGTGGAAACACCATATATTTT; CDR3: CASTTGGAGGNTIYF
J: TRBJ2-7; V: TRBV9; D: TRBD1; size: once; DNA: TGTGCCAGCAGCTTGACAGGGTCGAGCGAGCAGTACTTC; CDR3: CASSLTGSSEQYF
J: TRBJ2-7; V: TRBV7-8; D: .; size: .; DNA: TGTGCCAGCAGCGTTACTGAAAGCTCCTACGAGCAGTACTTC; CDR3: CASSVTESSYEQYF
J: TRBJ1-2; V: TRBV19; D: TRBD1; size: .; DNA: TGTGCCAGTAGTAGCGGGACAGGGGGCTTCGGTGGCTACACCTTC; CDR3: CASSSGTGGFGGYTF
J: TRBJ2-5; V: TRBV2; D: TRBD2; size: .; DNA: TGTGCCAGCAGTGACCCCAGCGGGAGGGATTATTCTGAGACCCAGTACTTC; CDR3: CASSDPSGRDYSETQYF
J: TRBJ2-3; V: TRBV2; D: .; size: .; DNA: TGTGCCATAACGGGCGGGCCCACAGATACGCAGTATTTT; CDR3: CAITGGPTDTQYF
J: TRBJ1-2; V: TRBV9; D: .; size: .; DNA: TGTGCCAGCAGCGGCTATAACAGATATGGCTACACCTTC; CDR3: CASSGYNRYGYTF
J: TRBJ2-5; V: TRBV28; D: TRBD2; size: .; DNA: TGTGCCAGCAGAGCCGGGACTAGCGGGGTCGAGACCCAGTACTTC; CDR3: CASRAGTSGVETQYF
J: TRBJ2-7; V: TRBV4-1; D: TRBD1; size: .; DNA: TGCGCCAGCAGCCCTGCGGGACAGGGTCGCTACGAGCAGTACTTC; CDR3: CASSPAGQGRYEQYF